What follows are 23 T cell receptor beta chains derived from one specimen sequenced in a study of blood T cell repertoires in COVID-19. Repertoires were generated with immunoSEQ multiplex PCR, while TCRdb's copy carries only in-frame clones and drops some. The table shows 100,000 or so clones, with roughly 76% occurring only once. The sample consisted of peripheral blood. Receptors originate from a woman in her 70s with acute or convalescent COVID-19.

The J gene is TRBJ2-1, the V gene TRBV6-4; D unresolved. The V and J ends lost 6 bases and 10 bases respectively, with 16 bases between them. Germline assignment: CDR1 MRHNA and CDR2 SNTAGT. The CDR3 length is 13 residues. In DNA, the CDR3 is TGTGCCAGCAGAGCGACTTTTTCAACGGAGCAGTTCTTC. Its protein is CASRATFSTEQFF.

V gene TRBV6-6 combines with J gene TRBJ1-4, with D perhaps matching TRBD1 (6 bases). CDR1 and CDR2 from the germline V gene are MNHNY and SVGAGI (reference sequence). V was shortened by 6 bases and J by 4 bases, with 18 bases between the two germline ends. The CDR3 has 16 residues. The CDR3 coding sequence is TGTGCCAGCAGCCACGCCCGGGGGGGCTTTAATGAAAAACTGTTTTTT. Protein sequence: CASSHARGGFNEKLFF.

V gene TRBV11-2 combines with J gene TRBJ2-1; 7 positions agree with TRBD1. V lost 5 bases to trimming and J lost 6 bases; unmatched junction nucleotides: 10. This CDR3 region has 15 residues. Germline V gene sequence: CDR1 SGHAT, CDR2 FQNNGV. The CDR3 sequence is CASSGQGVSGNEQFF. DNA for the CDR3: TGTGCCAGCAGCGGGCAGGGGGTTTCGGGCAATGAGCAGTTCTTC.

J is TRBJ2-3 and V is TRBV7-2; TRBD1 might be the D (6 bases). Germline lookup yields CDR1 SGHTA and CDR2 FQGNSA. V was trimmed by 1 base and J by 2 bases, leaving 19 bases between them. This CDR3 has 18 amino acids. In DNA, the CDR3 is TGTGCCAGCAGCTTAGGGACAGCCCGAGGTAGCATCACAGATACGCAGTATTTT. Protein: CASSLGTARGSITDTQYF.

The rearrangement uses TRBV2 and TRBJ1-2, with a possible D match to TRBD1 (5 bases). Germline CDR1 and CDR2: SNHLY and FYNNEI. CDR3 size: 14 residues. V lost 7 bases and J 7 bases, leaving 19 bases between the germline ends. As DNA, the CDR3 is TGTGCCAGCATGGGACTCTGGGATCTGGGTGGCTACACCTTC. Its protein product is CASMGLWDLGGYTF.

The chain uses TRBV7-2 and TRBJ1-2, with 8 positions matching TRBD1. J was trimmed by 0 bases and V by 5 bases; bases with no gene match: 11. CDR3 length: 17 residues. CDR1 and CDR2 (germline): SGHTA, FQGNSA. The CDR3 DNA is TGTGCCAGCAGCCCCAGCTCCTGGACAGGGACTAACTATGGCTACACCTTC. Residues: CASSPSSWTGTNYGYTF.

The genes are TRBV7-2 and TRBJ2-7; 8 nucleotides agree with TRBD1. CDR3 length: 16 amino acids. V shed 5 bases and J 0 bases; nucleotides not matched to a gene: 9. In germline, CDR1 is SGHTA, CDR2 FQGNSA. DNA for the CDR3: TGTGCCAGCAGCAGATTGGGACAGGTGAGCTCCTACGAGCAGTACTTC. Its protein product is CASSRLGQVSSYEQYF.

The gene calls are TRBV28 and TRBJ2-1; TRBD1 agrees at 7 bases. J was trimmed by 5 bases and V by 7 bases; bases with no gene match: 8. The CDR3 sequence is 14 residues long. Per germline, CDR1 MDHEN and CDR2 SYDVKM. CDR3 loop: CASTPGGNHNEQFF. Written as DNA, the CDR3 is TGTGCCAGCACCCCAGGGGGTAATCACAATGAGCAGTTCTTC.

In this sample, this clone turned up once. The chain recombines TRBV27 with TRBJ1-5; D is uncertain. The CDR3 extends over 14 amino acids. V was pared by 0 bases and J by 5 bases, with 8 bases between. In germline, CDR1 is MNHEY, CDR2 SMNVEV (reference sequence). CDR3 nucleotide sequence: TGTGCCAGCAGTTTATCAGGAGGCGATCAGCCCCAGCATTTT. Its protein is CASSLSGGDQPQHF.

This clone was observed a single time. V usage is TRBV11-2 and J usage is TRBJ1-1; possible D gene TRBD1, 6 bases. V lost 1 base and J 8 bases, leaving 11 bases between the germline ends. This CDR3 spans 13 amino acids. Germline V gene sequence: CDR1 SGHAT, CDR2 FQNNGV. CDR3 coding DNA: TGTGCCAGCAGCTTAGCCAGGGGCGCGGAAGCTTTCTTT. Amino acid sequence: CASSLARGAEAFF.

The V call is TRBV9, the J call TRBJ1-2; a weak D match, TRBD1 (6 bases). The germline V gene encodes CDR1 SGDLS and CDR2 YYNGEE. The CDR3 length is 14 residues. V lost 3 bases, J lost 8 bases, and 17 bases lay in between. The CDR3 region is CASSADGGARGYTF. The CDR3 nucleotides are TGTGCCAGCAGCGCTGATGGGGGGGCGCGAGGCTACACCTTC. Complete variable domain (other parts from reference TRBV9 and TRBJ1-2): DSGVTQTPKHLITATGQRVTLRCSPRSGDLSVYWYQQSLDQGLQFLIQYYNGEERAKGNILERFSAQQFPDLHSELNLSSLELGDSALYFCASSADGGARGYTFGSGTRLTVV.

The chain employs TRBV18 and TRBJ1-4; the D is unclear. The V end lost 5 bases, the J end lost 0 bases, and 10 bases lay between the germline ends. This CDR3 has 15 amino acids. Germline V gene sequence: CDR1 KGHSH, CDR2 LQKENI. The CDR3 reads CASSDNPATNEKLFF. In DNA, the CDR3 is TGTGCCAGCTCAGACAACCCTGCAACTAATGAAAAACTGTTTTTT.

The CDR3 sequence is CASSITSLGRGETQYF. CDR3 nucleotides: TGTGCCAGTTCGATAACCTCGTTAGGGAGAGGAGAGACCCAGTACTTC. The rearrangement uses TRBV19 and TRBJ2-5; possibly TRBD2 for D (5 bases). V lost 8 bases, J lost 4 bases, and 23 bases lay in between. The CDR3 consists of 16 residues. From germline, CDR1 is LNHDA and CDR2 SQIVND (reference sequence). The full variable domain, with the rest looked up from reference TRBV19 and TRBJ2-5, is DGGITQSPKYLFRKEGQNVTLSCEQNLNHDAMYWYRQDPGQGLRLIYYSQIVNDFQKGDIAEGYSVSREKKESFPLTVTSAQKNPTAFYLCASSITSLGRGETQYFGPGTRLLVL.

V usage is TRBV11-3 and J usage is TRBJ2-7; TRBD1 matches 9 bases. Germline lookup yields CDR1 SGHNT and CDR2 YENEEA. The CDR3 consists of 14 residues. V dropped 5 bases and J dropped 4; count of bases not matched to a gene: 6. CDR3: CASSPGQGRYEQYF. CDR3 bases: TGTGCCAGCAGCCCTGGACAGGGGAGGTACGAGCAGTACTTC. Full variable domain (outside the CDR3, taken from reference TRBV11-3 and TRBJ2-7): EAGVVQSPRYKIIEKKQPVAFWCNPISGHNTLYWYLQNLGQGPELLIRYENEEAVDDSQLPKDRFSAERLKGVDSTLKIQPAELGDSAVYLCASSPGQGRYEQYFGPGTRLTVT.

V usage is TRBV27 and J usage is TRBJ1-2; D is perhaps TRBD1 (5 bases). The CDR3 runs to 12 residues. Germline V gene lookup returns CDR1 MNHEY and CDR2 SMNVEV (reference sequence). The V and J ends lost 5 bases and 4 bases respectively, with 8 bases between them. CDR3 sequence: CASSLQGYGYTF. As DNA, the CDR3 is TGTGCCAGCAGTCTCCAGGGCTATGGCTACACCTTC.

This CDR3 reads CAWTVGTSGGNEQFF. The CDR3 coding sequence is TGTGCCTGGACCGTAGGGACTAGCGGGGGGAATGAGCAGTTCTTC. This rearrangement joins TRBV30 to TRBJ2-1; 15 bases are shared with TRBD2. The CDR3 consists of 15 residues. J was trimmed by 7 bases and V by 4 bases; bases with no gene match: 5. Germline V gene lookup returns CDR1 GTSNPN and CDR2 SVGIG (reference sequence).

A single count supports this clone. This rearrangement joins TRBV29-1 to TRBJ1-3; D gene unclear. Trimming stripped 4 bases from V and 0 bases from J, with 10 bases between. Germline loops: CDR1 SQVTM, CDR2 ANQGSEA. The CDR3 sequence is 14 residues long. The CDR3 spells CSVALRGSGNTIYF. CDR3 coding DNA: TGCAGCGTTGCCCTCCGGGGCTCTGGAAACACCATATATTTT.

The V and J genes are TRBV3-1 (or the pseudogene TRBV3-2) and TRBJ1-1, with 9 nucleotides matching TRBD1. Losses at the gene ends were 5 bases for V and 10 bases for J; bases not matched to a gene: 8. The CDR3 sequence is 13 residues long. CDR1 LGHDT and CDR2 YNNKEL come from the germline V gene (reference sequence). CDR3 coding DNA: TGTGCCAGCAGCTACCGGGACAGGGAGCCAGCTTTCTTT. This translates into CASSYRDREPAFF.

The rearrangement links TRBV19 to TRBJ2-1; 10 nucleotides line up with TRBD2. V dropped 3 bases and J dropped 5; count of bases not matched to a gene: 4. From germline, CDR1 is LNHDA and CDR2 SQIVND (reference sequence). The CDR3 sequence is 15 residues long. The CDR3, as DNA: TGTGCCAGTAGTATCAGCGGGAGGGTCAACAATGAGCAGTTCTTC. Amino acids: CASSISGRVNNEQFF.

The chain joins TRBV19 to TRBJ2-3; 7 bases are a match to TRBD1. V was clipped by 6 bases and J by 2 bases; unmatched bases: 8. The CDR3 runs 15 residues. Germline CDR1 reads LNHDA; CDR2 reads SQIVND (reference sequence). CDR3 in amino acids: CASSPGRGPTDTQYF. CDR3 DNA: TGTGCCAGTAGCCCCGGTAGGGGGCCCACAGATACGCAGTATTTT.

This clone occurred a few times. This rearrangement joins TRBV10-3 to TRBJ1-2; 8 bases fit TRBD1. The CDR3 sequence is 14 residues long. V was clipped by 4 bases and J by 2 bases; unmatched bases: 3. CDR1 ENHRY and CDR2 SYGVKD come from the germline V gene. In DNA form, the CDR3 reads TGTGCCATCAGTGGCGACAGGGGAAACTATGGCTACACCTTC. Amino acid sequence: CAISGDRGNYGYTF.

This chain connects TRBV14 to TRBJ2-2; TRBD2 aligns across 9 bases. The CDR3 is made up of 16 amino acids. Germline V lookup: CDR1 SGHDN, CDR2 FVKESK. J was trimmed by 5 bases and V by 1 base; bases with no gene match: 5. The CDR3 region is CASSQVSLAGTGELFF. As DNA, the CDR3 is TGTGCCAGCAGCCAAGTCAGTCTAGCGGGAACCGGGGAGCTGTTTTTT.

The rearrangement uses TRBV5-5 and TRBJ1-1, with 7 nucleotides matching TRBD1. The V segment lost 3 bases and the J segment 5 bases; nucleotides outside the gene matches: 4. Germline V gene lookup returns CDR1 SGHKS and CDR2 YYEKEE (reference sequence). This CDR3 has 13 residues. CDR3 nucleotides: TGTGCCAGCAGCTACTCAGGGGGAACTGAAGCTTTCTTT. It codes for CASSYSGGTEAFF.